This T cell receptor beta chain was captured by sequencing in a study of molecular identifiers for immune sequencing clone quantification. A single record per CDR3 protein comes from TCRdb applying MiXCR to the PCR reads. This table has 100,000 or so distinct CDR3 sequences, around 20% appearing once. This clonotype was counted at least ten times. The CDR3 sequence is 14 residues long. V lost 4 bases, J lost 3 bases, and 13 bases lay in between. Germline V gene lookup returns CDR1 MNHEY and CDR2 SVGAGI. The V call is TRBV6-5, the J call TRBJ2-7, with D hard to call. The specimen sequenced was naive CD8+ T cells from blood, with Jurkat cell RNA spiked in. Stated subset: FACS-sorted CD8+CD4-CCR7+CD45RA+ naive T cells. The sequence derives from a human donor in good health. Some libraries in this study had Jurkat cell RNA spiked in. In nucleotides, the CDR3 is TGTGCCAGCAGTTCAGACGTTCAGGACTACGAGCAGTACTTC. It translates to CASSSDVQDYEQYF.